The 15 T cell receptor beta chains reported below all come from one sample, sequenced in a study of identical twins. TCRdb processed the 5' RACE reads anew with MiXCR; each CDR3 protein has one entry. This table holds around 200,000 distinct CDR3 sequences, around 10% found once. Sequencing input: memory (CD45RO+) T cells sorted from blood. The source is a woman younger than 30 in good health.

This clonotype turned up a few times. The V and J genes are TRBV10-2 and TRBJ2-1; D uncertain. V was cut by 6 bases and J by 9 bases, with 9 bases left in between. The germline CDR1 and CDR2 sequences are WSHSY and SAAADI. The CDR3 runs 11 residues. The CDR3: CASRAIREQFF. CDR3 coding DNA: TGCGCCAGCAGAGCCATCCGTGAGCAGTTCTTC.

This clonotype was found a few times. The chain joins TRBV4-3 to TRBJ2-1, with D possibly matching TRBD2 (5 bases). Germline assignment: CDR1 LGHNA and CDR2 YSLEER. With 0 bases removed from V and 10 bases from J, the gap between germline ends came to 10 bases. The CDR3 has 13 residues. For the CDR3, the DNA is TGCGCCAGCAGCCAAGATGGGGAGTCCGAGCAGTTCTTC. Residues: CASSQDGESEQFF.

This clonotype was recorded a few times. The chain couples TRBV20-1 to TRBJ2-3; 8 bases map to TRBD2. The germline V gene has CDR1 DFQATT and CDR2 SNEGSKA (reference sequence). V lost 3 bases, J lost 2 bases, and 7 bases stayed unmatched. The CDR3 totals 15 residues. The CDR3 sequence: CSASYAGRATDTQYF. In DNA form, the CDR3 reads TGCAGTGCTAGTTACGCCGGGAGGGCCACAGATACGCAGTATTTT.

This clonotype was seen only a few times. As DNA, the CDR3 is TGTGCCAGCAGCTCTTACAGGGCCCTACAGCCCCAGCATTTT. This translates into CASSSYRALQPQHF. The rearrangement links TRBV5-6 to TRBJ1-5; possible D gene TRBD1, 6 bases. Trimming stripped 3 bases from V and 7 bases from J, with 14 bases between. The CDR3 has 14 amino acids. Germline lookup yields CDR1 SGHDT and CDR2 YYEEEE.

This chain uses TRBV4-2 with TRBJ2-6, with D unresolved. Per the germline V gene, CDR1 is LGHNA and CDR2 is YNFKEQ. There are 16 residues in the CDR3. V lost 4 bases and J 2 bases, leaving 12 bases between the germline ends. The DNA for the CDR3 is TGTGCCAGCAGCCCGGACCTAACTCCTGGGGCCAACGTCCTGACTTTC. It translates to CASSPDLTPGANVLTF.

The chain has TRBV18 and TRBJ2-2; 7 positions agree with TRBD1. Germline CDR1 KGHSH, CDR2 LQKENI. Losses at the gene ends were 5 bases for V and 0 bases for J; bases not matched to a gene: 6. The CDR3 runs 16 residues. In nucleotides, the CDR3 is TGTGCCAGCTCAAAAGCCGGGACAGCGAACACCGGGGAGCTGTTTTTT. Amino acids: CASSKAGTANTGELFF.

This clonotype appeared a few times. This chain uses TRBV20-1 with TRBJ1-4; 7 bases are shared with TRBD1. After removal of 6 bases from V and 8 bases from J, the junction contained 12 bases not matched to a gene. This CDR3 comprises 14 residues. Germline lookup yields CDR1 DFQATT and CDR2 SNEGSKA (reference sequence). The CDR3 DNA sequence: TGCAGTGCCCTCACAACAGGGGCAGGGGAAAAACTGTTTTTT. It specifies CSALTTGAGEKLFF.

The chain links TRBV5-6 to TRBJ2-2; the match to TRBD2 covers 9 bases. The length of the CDR3 is 16 residues. Per the germline V gene, CDR1 is SGHDT and CDR2 is YYEEEE. V was clipped by 2 bases and J by 4 bases; unmatched bases: 6. CDR3 bases: TGTGCCAGCAGCTTTGGTAGCGGGAGCCTCACCGGGGAGCTGTTTTTT. It encodes CASSFGSGSLTGELFF.

This clonotype appeared a few times. The chain uses TRBV5-6 and TRBJ2-1, with D possibly being TRBD1 (6 bases). Per the germline V gene, CDR1 is SGHDT and CDR2 is YYEEEE. This CDR3 spans 15 amino acids. The V gene lost 3 bases and the J gene lost 0 bases, with 10 bases spanning the gap. As DNA, the CDR3 is TGTGCCAGCAGCTGGGGGCGATCCTCCTACAATGAGCAGTTCTTC. This codes for CASSWGRSSYNEQFF.

This clonotype showed up just a few times. The gene calls are TRBV6-5 and TRBJ2-7; TRBD1 aligns across 10 bases. Germline values: CDR1 MNHEY, CDR2 SVGAGI. The CDR3 contains 15 residues. V shed 2 bases, J shed 3 bases, and the junction held 4 bases outside the gene matches. The CDR3 DNA sequence: TGTGCCAGCAGTTACCCGGGGACAGGGGTCTACGAGCAGTACTTC. It translates to CASSYPGTGVYEQYF.

This clonotype was detected ten times or more. This chain links TRBV5-5 with TRBJ2-3; D is ambiguous. Germline lookup yields CDR1 SGHKS and CDR2 YYEKEE (reference sequence). V was clipped by 2 bases and J by 6 bases, with 10 bases between them. The CDR3 contains 13 residues. CDR3 sequence reads: CASSLMGSDTQYF. The CDR3 bases are TGTGCCAGCAGCTTAATGGGTAGCGATACGCAGTATTTT.

This clonotype has at least ten counts. This rearrangement joins TRBV12-3 or TRBV12-4 to TRBJ1-1; no clear D. CDR3 size: 16 residues. Trimming removed 4 bases from V and 4 bases from J, with 19 bases in between. Here the CDR3 reads CASSCSSERTCTEAFF. The CDR3 DNA reads as TGTGCCAGCAGTTGTAGTTCAGAGCGAACGTGCACTGAAGCTTTCTTT.

This clonotype was seen ten or more times. This chain uses TRBV18 with TRBJ2-3; D is undetermined. The V end lost 2 bases, the J end lost 3 bases, and 3 bases lay between the germline ends. CDR1 is KGHSH and CDR2 is LQKENI in the germline V gene. The CDR3 runs to 12 residues. Here the CDR3 reads CASSPYTDTQYF. Written as DNA, the CDR3 is TGTGCCAGCTCACCATATACAGATACGCAGTATTTT.

This clonotype has at least ten counts. The chain has TRBV29-1 and TRBJ2-1, with D perhaps assigned TRBD1 or TRBD2 (5 bases each). CDR1 and CDR2 from the germline V gene are SQVTM and ANQGSEA. This CDR3 is 13 amino acids long. Trimming cost V 5 bases and J 6 bases, with 14 bases left between them. CDR3 in DNA: TGCAGCGTTTCGAGGGGCTGGGGCAATGAGCAGTTCTTC. Its translation: CSVSRGWGNEQFF.

In its sample, this clonotype was seen many times. The chain carries TRBV11-2 and TRBJ2-7, with D possibly TRBD1 on 6 matching bases. With 4 bases removed from V and 4 bases from J, the gap between germline ends came to 17 bases. This CDR3 comprises 15 residues. Germline lookup yields CDR1 SGHAT and CDR2 FQNNGV. CDR3: CASSSVDRTEYEQYF. The DNA for the CDR3 is TGTGCCAGCAGCTCAGTCGACAGGACTGAGTACGAGCAGTACTTC.